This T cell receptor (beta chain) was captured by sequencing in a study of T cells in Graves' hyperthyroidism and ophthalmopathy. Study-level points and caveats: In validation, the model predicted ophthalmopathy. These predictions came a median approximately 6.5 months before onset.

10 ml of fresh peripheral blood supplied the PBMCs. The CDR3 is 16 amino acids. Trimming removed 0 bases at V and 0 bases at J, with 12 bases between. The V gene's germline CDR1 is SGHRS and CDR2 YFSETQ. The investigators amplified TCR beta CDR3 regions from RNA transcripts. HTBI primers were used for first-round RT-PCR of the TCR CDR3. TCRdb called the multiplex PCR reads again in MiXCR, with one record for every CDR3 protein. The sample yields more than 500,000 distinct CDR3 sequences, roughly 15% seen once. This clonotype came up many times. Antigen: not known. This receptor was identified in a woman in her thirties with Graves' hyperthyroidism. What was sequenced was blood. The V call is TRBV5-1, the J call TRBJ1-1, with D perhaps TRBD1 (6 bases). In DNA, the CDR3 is TGCGCCAGCAGCTTGGCGGGGGGCTTAATGAACACTGAAGCTTTCTTT. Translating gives CASSLAGGLMNTEAFF.